This T cell receptor beta chain was found in a study of blood T cell repertoires in COVID-19. Study at large: Sites in the United States, Italy and Spain provided acute and convalescent COVID-19 samples.

Those enrolled, adults aged roughly 18 to 89 years, came from about two dozen US areas. Only in-frame clones appear in the TCRdb table, and some are missing; sequencing was by immunoSEQ multiplex PCR. The sample lists about 480,000 clones; 70% to 90% were seen once. The CDR3 runs to 13 residues. Per the germline V gene, CDR1 is KGHDR and CDR2 is SFDVKD. The trim removed 9 bases at V and 5 bases at J, leaving 3 bases unmatched. Sequencing input: PBMCs or T cells enriched from blood (not recorded which). The clonotype originates from a woman under 30 with acute COVID-19. The rearrangement links TRBV24-1 to TRBJ2-5; 12 nucleotides align to TRBD1. The CDR3 loop reads CATGTGGMETQYF. CDR3 coding DNA: TGTGCCACCGGGACAGGGGGCATGGAGACCCAGTACTTC.